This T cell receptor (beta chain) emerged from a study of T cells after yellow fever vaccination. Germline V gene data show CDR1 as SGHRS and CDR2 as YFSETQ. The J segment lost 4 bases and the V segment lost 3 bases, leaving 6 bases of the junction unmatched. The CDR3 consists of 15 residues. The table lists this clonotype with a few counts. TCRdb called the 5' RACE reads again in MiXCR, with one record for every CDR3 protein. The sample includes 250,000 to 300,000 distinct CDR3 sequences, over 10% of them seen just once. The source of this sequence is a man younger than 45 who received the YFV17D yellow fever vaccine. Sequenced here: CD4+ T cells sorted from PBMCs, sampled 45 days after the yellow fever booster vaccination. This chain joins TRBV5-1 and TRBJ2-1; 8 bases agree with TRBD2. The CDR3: CASSYREGRYNEQFF. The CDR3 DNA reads TGCGCCAGCAGCTACCGGGAGGGCCGATACAATGAGCAGTTCTTC.